Presented here are 21 T cell receptor beta chains from one specimen sequenced in a study of regulatory T cells in long-lasting Graves disease. As for time point: persistent/refractory GD, antithyroid drugs over 5 years with positive TRAb. Extracted PBMC RNA gave rise to the TCR library. The authors built TCR beta libraries using iRepertoire HTBI primers and Arm-PCR of CDR3 regions. TCRdb redid the calling of the multiplex PCR reads with MiXCR, one entry per CDR3 protein. The sample contains 390,000 or so distinct CDR3 sequences, 20% to 25% of which appear only once. The sample consisted of peripheral blood mononuclear cells (PBMCs), taken when the disease was refractory, from a patient treated with antithyroid drugs. Receptors originate from a woman between 35 and 50 years old with Graves disease.

Only a few counts were recorded for this clonotype. The chain couples TRBV20-1 to TRBJ2-7; 12 bases line up with TRBD2. This CDR3 comprises 15 residues. The junction had 5 bases not matched to a gene; V was cut back by 3 bases and J by 2 bases. The germline V gene encodes CDR1 DFQATT and CDR2 SNEGSKA (reference sequence). The CDR3 coding sequence is TGCAGTGCTAGTCGTGGACTAGCGGGACCCTACGAGCAGTACTTC. This codes for CSASRGLAGPYEQYF.

The chain recombines TRBV3-1 with TRBJ2-4; TRBD2 agrees at 8 bases. Per the germline V gene, CDR1 is LGHDT and CDR2 is YNNKEL (reference sequence). Germline trimming cut 1 base from V and 5 bases from J; bases unmatched to any gene: 7. The CDR3 runs to 16 residues. The CDR3 sequence: CASSQVSGRVENIQYF. The CDR3 nucleotides are TGTGCCAGCAGCCAAGTCTCCGGGAGGGTGGAAAACATTCAGTACTTC.

For this clonotype: A much larger clone lies one base from this, so it may be a read error. V and J are TRBV7-2 and TRBJ1-4, with D unclear. The CDR3 length is 13 residues. The V gene lost 0 bases and the J gene lost 4 bases, with 3 bases spanning the gap. The germline V gene encodes CDR1 SGHTA and CDR2 FQGNSA. In nucleotides, the CDR3 is TGTACCAGCAGCTTAGCCGGTAATGAAAAACTGTTTTTT. As protein: CTSSLAGNEKLFF. Drawing the rest from reference TRBV7-2 and TRBJ1-4, the complete variable domain is GAGVSQSPSNKVTEKGKDVELRCDPISGHTALYWYRQSLGQGLEFLIYFQGNSAPDKSGLPSDRFSAERTGGSVSTLTIQRTQQEDSAVYLCTSSLAGNEKLFFGSGTQLSVL.

Here the CDR3 reads CASSFPGSLSYEQYF. The CDR3 DNA reads TGTGCCAGCAGCTTCCCCGGCAGCCTCTCCTACGAGCAGTACTTC. V is TRBV5-6 and J is TRBJ2-7; no clear D. CDR1 and CDR2 from the germline V gene are SGHDT and YYEEEE. With 2 bases removed from V and 0 bases from J, the gap between germline ends came to 12 bases. CDR3 size: 15 residues.

This clonotype was recorded at least ten times. The V and J genes are TRBV6-5 and TRBJ2-7; D remains unclear. The CDR3 has 14 amino acids. Trimming stripped 4 bases from V and 4 bases from J, with 14 bases between. Germline CDR1 MNHEY, CDR2 SVGAGI. CDR3 protein: CASSSYRLRYEQYF. In DNA form, the CDR3 reads TGTGCCAGCAGTTCCTATCGGCTCCGATACGAGCAGTACTTC.

This clonotype was counted ten times or more. CDR3 nucleotide sequence: TGTGCCAGTCGAGGGGGTGGAGGGTACACTGAAGCTTTCTTT. It codes for CASRGGGGYTEAFF. The gene calls are TRBV27 and TRBJ1-1; tentative D call: TRBD1 (6 bases). V lost 9 bases to trimming and J lost 3 bases, with 17 bases between them. The germline V gene has CDR1 MNHEY and CDR2 SMNVEV (reference sequence). The CDR3 totals 14 residues.

The chain uses TRBV7-9 and TRBJ2-7; 8 nucleotides agree with TRBD1. The V segment lost 5 bases and the J segment 4 bases; nucleotides outside the gene matches: 10. The germline CDR1 and CDR2 sequences are SEHNR and FQNEAQ (reference sequence). There are 15 residues in the CDR3. This CDR3 reads CASSPDRGAAYEQYF. The CDR3 DNA reads as TGTGCCAGCAGCCCCGACAGGGGTGCGGCTTACGAGCAGTACTTC.

This clonotype came up a few times. The gene calls are TRBV19 and TRBJ2-7, with 9 positions matching TRBD2. This CDR3 is 14 amino acids long. The germline V gene encodes CDR1 LNHDA and CDR2 SQIVND (reference sequence). Trimming took 7 bases from V and 1 from J; bases not matched to a gene: 5. For the CDR3, the DNA is TGTGCCAGTAAGGAGCGGGGGGTTTCCTACGAGCAGTACTTC. Translated: CASKERGVSYEQYF.

Only one count was recorded for this clonotype. A much larger clone differs from this one at a single base, so this may be a read error. V is TRBV4-2 and J is TRBJ2-7; D not certain. CDR1 is LGHNA and CDR2 is YNFKEQ in the germline V gene. This CDR3 is built from 14 residues. The DNA for the CDR3 is TGTGTCAGCAGTGCCGCCAACCCCTGGGCCGAGCAGTACTTC. Its translation is CVSSAANPWAEQYF.

The chain is built from TRBV18 and TRBJ2-7; TRBD1 matches at 8 bases. This CDR3 region has 17 residues. V was clipped by 2 bases and J by 5 bases; unmatched bases: 14. The germline V gene encodes CDR1 KGHSH and CDR2 LQKENI. The CDR3 DNA follows: TGTGCCAGCTCACCATTAAGTGGAGGACAGGGTCATCACGAGCAGTACTTC. The encoded protein is CASSPLSGGQGHHEQYF.

Worth noting for this clonotype: This may be a read error: a much more frequent sequence differs by one nucleotide. The chain is built from TRBV12-3 or TRBV12-4 and TRBJ2-5; 10 bases fit TRBD2. This CDR3 has 14 amino acids. CDR3 sequence (DNA): TGTGCCGGCAGTTTCTCAGCGGGAGGGCCATCCCAGTACTTC. Protein product: CAGSFSAGGPSQYF.

This sequence joins TRBV7-9 and TRBJ2-7; D might be TRBD2 (7 bases). The germline gives CDR1 SEHNR, CDR2 FQNEAQ (reference sequence). V lost 4 bases and J 6 bases, leaving 13 bases between the germline ends. This CDR3 region has 13 residues. The CDR3 protein is CASSSRGGSEQYF. The DNA for the CDR3 is TGTGCCAGCAGCTCCAGGGGAGGGAGCGAGCAGTACTTC.

CDR3 bases: TGCAGCGTTGTCCTTGCGGACTCTTACAATGAGCAGTTCTTC. The encoded protein is CSVVLADSYNEQFF. This rearrangement joins TRBV29-1 to TRBJ2-1, with D possibly being TRBD2 (5 bases). CDR1 is SQVTM and CDR2 is ANQGSEA in the germline V gene. The CDR3 totals 14 residues. Trimming pared 4 bases from V and 4 bases from J, leaving 14 bases between.

This clonotype was seen many times. The rearrangement uses TRBV11-3 and TRBJ1-1; D gene ambiguous. Trimming shortened V by 1 base and J by 0 bases, and 9 bases separated the two germline ends. This CDR3 comprises 15 residues. Germline V CDR1 and CDR2: SGHNT, YENEEA. The CDR3 protein is CASSLGGSMNTEAFF. The CDR3 DNA sequence: TGTGCCAGCAGCTTAGGAGGGTCCATGAACACTGAAGCTTTCTTT.

V and J are TRBV28 and TRBJ2-3; a possible D gene is TRBD1 (5 bases). The CDR3 consists of 14 residues. Trimming took 10 bases from V and 0 from J, leaving 14 bases between them. Germline CDR1 is MDHEN and CDR2 is SYDVKM. CDR3: CATHRSPSTDTQYF. The CDR3 nucleotides read TGTGCCACTCACAGGAGCCCTAGCACAGATACGCAGTATTTT.

This clonotype occurred once. This rearrangement joins TRBV19 to TRBJ1-1; unclear D gene. Trimming shortened V by 5 bases and J by 7 bases, and 8 bases separated the two germline ends. The CDR3 loop spans 11 amino acids. Germline lookup yields CDR1 LNHDA and CDR2 SQIVND (reference sequence). In nucleotides, the CDR3 is TGTGCCAGTAGTGGTGTCATTGAAGCTTTCTTT. Its translation is CASSGVIEAFF.

For this clonotype: One junction end disagrees with the germline gene, perhaps due to a read error. CDR3 sequence reads: CSAPGQGAHLARNIQYF. In DNA form, the CDR3 reads TGCAGTGCCCCGGGACAGGGGGCGCACCTAGCCAGAAACATTCAGTACTTC. V gene TRBV20-1 combines with J gene TRBJ2-4; 12 positions agree with TRBD1. Germline V lookup: CDR1 DFQATT, CDR2 SNEGSKA (reference sequence). This CDR3 region has 17 residues.

The genes are TRBV20-1 and TRBJ2-1, with D maybe TRBD1 (6 bases). The V gene's germline CDR1 is DFQATT and CDR2 SNEGSKA (reference sequence). This CDR3 contains 19 residues. Deletions cut 0 bases from V and 6 bases from J, with 27 bases between. CDR3 DNA sequence: TGCAGTGCTAGAGATGGGGGCGCAGGGATAGGGAAATCCCCCAATGAGCAGTTCTTC. Translation gives CSARDGGAGIGKSPNEQFF.

The genes are TRBV6-2 or TRBV6-3 and TRBJ2-5, with 7 nucleotides matching TRBD2. The CDR3 is 16 amino acids. CDR1 is MNHEY, CDR2 SVGEGT, per germline. V was pared by 6 bases and J by 1 base, with 11 bases of the junction left unmatched. The CDR3 DNA reads TGTGCCAGCAGAGATCTCCGGGACTACCTCCAAGAGACCCAGTACTTC. This gives the protein CASRDLRDYLQETQYF.

The chain has TRBV28 and TRBJ2-3; 10 bases map to TRBD2. The J segment lost 4 bases and the V segment lost 5 bases, leaving 9 bases of the junction unmatched. The CDR3 runs 16 residues. The V gene's germline CDR1 is MDHEN and CDR2 SYDVKM. CDR3 in amino acids: CASSPWASGSPDTQYF. CDR3 bases: TGTGCCAGCAGTCCCTGGGCTAGCGGGAGCCCAGATACGCAGTATTTT.

In this sample, this clonotype turned up many times. The rearrangement uses TRBV28 and TRBJ2-5, with D perhaps TRBD2 (6 bases). The CDR3 consists of 14 residues. Germline CDR1 reads MDHEN; CDR2 reads SYDVKM. V was pared by 3 bases and J by 4 bases, with 12 bases between. Here the CDR3 DNA reads TGTGCCAGCAGTTTGGGCGGGGTTAGAGAGACCCAGTACTTC. This gives the protein CASSLGGVRETQYF.